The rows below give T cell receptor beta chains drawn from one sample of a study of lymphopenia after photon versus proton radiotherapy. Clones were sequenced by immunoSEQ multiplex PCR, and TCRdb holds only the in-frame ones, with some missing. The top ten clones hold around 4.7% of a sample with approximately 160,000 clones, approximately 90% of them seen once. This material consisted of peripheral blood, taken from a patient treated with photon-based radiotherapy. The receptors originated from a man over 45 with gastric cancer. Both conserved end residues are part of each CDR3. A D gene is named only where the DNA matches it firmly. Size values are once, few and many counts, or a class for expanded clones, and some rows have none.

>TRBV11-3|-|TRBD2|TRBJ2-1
TGTGCCAGCAGCCCACTAGCGGGAGGCAACAATGAGCAGTTCTTC
CASSPLAGGNNEQFF
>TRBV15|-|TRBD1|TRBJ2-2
TGTGCCACCACACAGGGGTATTCCGGGGAGCTGTTTTTT
CATTQGYSGELFF
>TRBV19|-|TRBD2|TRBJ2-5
TGTGCCAGTAGTATTTCGTCCACTAGCGGGAGGCCGACCCAGTACTTC
CASSISSTSGRPTQYF
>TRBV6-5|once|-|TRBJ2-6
TGTGCCACCTGGAGGTCTGGGGCCAACGTCCTGACTTTC
CATWRSGANVLTF
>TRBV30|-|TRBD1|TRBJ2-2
TGTGCCTGGATCGAGGGGACAGGGGGCCGTGGCGGGGAGCTGTTTTTT
CAWIEGTGGRGGELFF
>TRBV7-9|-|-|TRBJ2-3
TGTGCCAGCAGCCAGGGGGCAGGGAGGGCAGATACGCAGTATTTT
CASSQGAGRADTQYF
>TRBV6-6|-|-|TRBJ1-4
TGTGCCAGCAGTTATGACGGCGCAACTAATGAAAAACTGTTTTTT
CASSYDGATNEKLFF
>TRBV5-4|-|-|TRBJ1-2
TGTGCCAGCAGCTTGGTCGGAGTCGGGACTAACTATGGCTACACCTTC
CASSLVGVGTNYGYTF
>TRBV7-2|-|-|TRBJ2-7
TGTGCCAGCAGCTCCCCCGGGCAGGGTAACTACGAGCAGTACTTC
CASSSPGQGNYEQYF
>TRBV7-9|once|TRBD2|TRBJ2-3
TGTGCCAGCAGCTTAACCCGACTAGCGGAATCAGATACGCAGTATTTT
CASSLTRLAESDTQYF
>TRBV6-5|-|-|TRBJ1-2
TGTGCCAGCACCCGGGGGGCTGACTATGGCTACACCTTC
CASTRGADYGYTF
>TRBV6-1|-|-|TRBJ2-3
TGTGCCAGCAGTGATCCTAGACGGATCACAGATACGCAGTATTTT
CASSDPRRITDTQYF
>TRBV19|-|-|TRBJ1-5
TGTGCCAGTAGTAAACTTAATCAGCCCCAGCATTTT
CASSKLNQPQHF
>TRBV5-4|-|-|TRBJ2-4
TGTGCCAGCAGCTCGGACCAAAGGGACATTCAGTACTTC
CASSSDQRDIQYF
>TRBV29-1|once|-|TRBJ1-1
TGCAGCGTTGAGAAGCGGCTGTTAACGGAAGCTTTCTTT
CSVEKRLLTEAFF
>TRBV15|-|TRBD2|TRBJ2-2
TGTGCCACCAGCAGTTCAAGCGGGAGGGCCGACACCGGGGAGCTGTTTTTT
CATSSSSGRADTGELFF
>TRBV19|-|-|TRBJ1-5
TGTGCCAGTAGTATAGGACGGGCTGGGGGCAATCAGCCCCAGCATTTT
CASSIGRAGGNQPQHF
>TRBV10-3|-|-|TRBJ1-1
TGTGCCATCAGTGATAAAGTTGGGGGCAACACTGAAGCTTTCTTT
CAISDKVGGNTEAFF
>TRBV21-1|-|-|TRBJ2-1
TGTGCCAGCATAGACGCCGGTTTTGGGAATGAGCAGTTCTTC
CASIDAGFGNEQFF
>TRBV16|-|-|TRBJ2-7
TGTGCCAGCAGCCAATTAGGTACCTACGAGCAGTACTTC
CASSQLGTYEQYF
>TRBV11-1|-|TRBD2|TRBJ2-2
TGTGCCAGCAGCTTAGGTGGGACTAGCGGGACCGGGGAGCTGTTTTTT
CASSLGGTSGTGELFF
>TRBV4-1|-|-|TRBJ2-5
TGCGCCAGCAGCCAAGCGGTACCGGGGACCCAGTACTTC
CASSQAVPGTQYF
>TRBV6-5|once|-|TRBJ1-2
TGTGCCAGCAGTTACTCAAACTATGGCTACACCTTC
CASSYSNYGYTF
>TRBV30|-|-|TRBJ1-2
TGTGCCTGGAGTCCAGGAAACTATGGCTACACCTTC
CAWSPGNYGYTF
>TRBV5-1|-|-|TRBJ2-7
TGCGCCAGCAGCCGGACAACCCAGCTACCCTACGAGCAGTACTTC
CASSRTTQLPYEQYF
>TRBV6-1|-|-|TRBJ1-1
TGTGCCAGCTCCCGAGGCACTGAAGCTTTCTTT
CASSRGTEAFF